The clone carrying this T cell receptor (beta chain) was counted between two and nine times. What it binds is unknown. CDR1 is DFQATT and CDR2 is SNEGSKA in the germline V gene (reference sequence). The CDR3 runs 18 residues. The germline V and J ends were trimmed by 0 bases and 0 bases, with 19 bases remaining between them. This sample was taken from a study of T cells after yellow fever vaccination. Study findings and constraints: In FACS-sorted repertoires, abundant clonotypes from the bulk population could appear as contaminants. CD4 and CD8 compartments shared a small share of clonotypes.

As TCR cDNA was made by 5'RACE template switching, a universal primer site and UMIs were added. From the 5' RACE reads, TCRdb called clonotypes with MiXCR, one entry per CDR3 protein. Among some 550,000 distinct CDR3 sequences listed, 15% to 20% were seen once. This sample comprised PBMCs, obtained 15 days after the yellow fever booster vaccination. This rearrangement joins TRBV20-1 to TRBJ2-3; no firm D call. This clonotype originated in a man aged 25-45 years who received the YFV17D yellow fever vaccine. The CDR3 region has the DNA TGCAGTGCTAGAGATCCCCCCAGAAAAACGACTAGCACAGATACGCAGTATTTT. Translated: CSARDPPRKTTSTDTQYF.